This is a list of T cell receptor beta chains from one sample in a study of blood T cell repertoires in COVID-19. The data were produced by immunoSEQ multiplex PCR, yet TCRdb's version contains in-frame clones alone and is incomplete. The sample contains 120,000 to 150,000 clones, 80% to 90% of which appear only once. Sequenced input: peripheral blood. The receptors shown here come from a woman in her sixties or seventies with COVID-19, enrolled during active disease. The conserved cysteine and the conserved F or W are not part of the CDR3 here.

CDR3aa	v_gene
ASSTTTETGIYEQY	TRBV7-2
ASSGGQGVISTDTQY	TRBV6-1
ASLRGNYGYT	TRBV12-5
ASSFLAARRDQPQH	TRBV7-2
ASSVDRVSTDTQY	TRBV9
ASSSRDRGNNYGYT	TRBV5-6
SVADRGGEAF	TRBV29-1
ATSAPGDNTGELF	TRBV24-1
ATSPGTSGGALDEQF	TRBV15
ASSVDIGVQETQY	TRBV9
ASTYYGTGDYLYEKLF	TRBV11-2
VRSEHDSGLAGNQETQY	TRBV7-5
ASSPKIDSIYGYT	TRBV9
ASRGDSRSLNQPQH	TRBV2
ASSLGVSNQPQH	TRBV27
ASSLGKGQGATNEKLF	TRBV7-9
ASSPRTGDYEQY	TRBV18
ASGLGATDTQY	TRBV12-5
ASSVEGGGAADTQY	TRBV9
ASSSGLAQETQY	TRBV7-2
ASSYGTGGKSYGYT	TRBV6-6
ASSYEGGGGNYGYT	TRBV6-5
ASSFRTSGGVSYNEQF	TRBV13
ASSVAGGQGAQETQY	TRBV9
ASSYSQGAYYGYT	TRBV6-6
ASSPSVARGAGELF	TRBV5-1
ASSERRGPYGYT	TRBV2
ASSLRDYNEQF	TRBV5-4
SAAQGPEQY	TRBV20-1
AISESAVGTEAF	TRBV10-3
ASSPGGFGTDTQY	TRBV19
ASGTEAF	TRBV19
ASSLVEQETQY	TRBV11-1
SARRQGLNT	TRBV20-1
ASSSGQGIDYGYT	TRBV5-1
ASSSAGSNTEAF	TRBV11-2
ASSESRGGGETQY	TRBV6-1
ASSYDRGAETQY	TRBV6-2/TRBV6-3
AWSASGVTGDTQY	TRBV30
ASSPAGERTDTQY	TRBV18
ASSPALEGGYGYT	TRBV6-5
ASSSGTGHEQF	TRBV12-3/TRBV12-4
ASGDRDYGYT	TRBV28
ASSLELFGTTMNTEAF	TRBV7-8
ASSYGGHNTGELF	TRBV6-5
AISPTGDKNIQY	TRBV10-3
ASSIDRGSTDTQY	TRBV19
ASSLGTANQPQH	TRBV5-1
AGGLGQRETQY	TRBV5-4
ASSQGAPASTDTQY	TRBV7-3
ASSQDGGVNYGYT	TRBV4-1
ASSLLGESPTNEKLF	TRBV27
ASSIGQGFYEQY	TRBV19